These T cell receptor beta chains were read from a single sample in a study of blood T cell repertoires in COVID-19. Repertoires were generated with immunoSEQ multiplex PCR, while TCRdb's copy carries only in-frame clones and drops some. Of roughly 200,000 clones listed, roughly four fifths were seen once; the top ten hold roughly 4.8%. Sequenced input: PBMCs or T cells enriched from blood (not recorded which). The receptor source for this set is a woman between 50 and 59 years old who had been exposed to COVID-19. Both conserved end residues are part of each CDR3. A D gene is named only where the DNA matches it firmly. Size tells how often a clone was seen (once, few, many) or the class of an expanded clone, and some rows leave it out.

j_gene	d_gene	abundance	v_gene	len	CDR3aa	CDR3nt
TRBJ2-7	TRBD1	.	TRBV28	14	CASTSDRGIYEQYF	TGTGCCAGCACCTCGGACAGGGGAATCTACGAGCAGTACTTC
TRBJ1-1	TRBD1	.	TRBV7-9	14	CASSHPGGNTEAFF	TGTGCCAGCAGCCACCCAGGGGGGAACACTGAAGCTTTCTTT
TRBJ1-5	.	.	TRBV24-1	16	CATSDPGVPSNQPQHF	TGTGCCACCAGTGATCCGGGAGTTCCGAGCAATCAGCCCCAGCATTTT
TRBJ2-7	TRBD1	.	TRBV30	13	CAWRRTGLNEQYF	TGTGCCTGGAGGCGGACAGGGCTTAACGAGCAGTACTTC
TRBJ2-7	TRBD2	once	TRBV7-6	17	CASSQEPGLALNHEQYF	TGTGCCAGCAGTCAAGAGCCGGGACTAGCGCTCAACCACGAGCAGTACTTC
TRBJ2-1	TRBD2	.	TRBV28	16	CASSTAPGLASNEQFF	TGTGCCAGCAGTACAGCCCCGGGACTAGCGTCAAATGAGCAGTTCTTC
TRBJ2-7	.	.	TRBV10-1	15	CASSPRGLRTDEQYF	TGCGCCAGCAGCCCAAGAGGACTAAGGACGGACGAGCAGTACTTC
TRBJ2-2	.	.	TRBV9	13	CASSGGTSGELFF	TGTGCCAGCAGCGGTGGGACTTCCGGGGAGCTGTTTTTT
TRBJ1-1	.	.	TRBV5-5	16	CASSLFWRPSNTEAFF	TGTGCCAGCAGCTTGTTCTGGCGGCCTTCGAACACTGAAGCTTTCTTT
TRBJ1-6	.	.	TRBV3-1/TRBV3-2	13	CASSQVNNSPLHF	TGTGCCAGCAGCCAAGTCAATAATTCACCCCTCCACTTT
TRBJ2-3	.	.	TRBV27	12	CASTAGRDTQYF	TGTGCCAGCACAGCCGGGAGAGATACGCAGTATTTT
TRBJ2-7	.	.	TRBV14	13	CASSRGGTYEQYF	TGTGCCAGCAGCCGGGGCGGAACCTACGAGCAGTACTTC
TRBJ2-3	TRBD2	.	TRBV7-6	15	CASSPLAGGTDTQYF	TGTGCCAGCAGCCCTTTAGCGGGGGGCACAGATACGCAGTATTTT
TRBJ2-7	.	.	TRBV11-2	13	CASSSVAAGEQYF	TGTGCCAGCAGCTCAGTGGCAGCGGGCGAGCAGTACTTC
TRBJ1-2	.	.	TRBV5-4	14	CASSLDRDNYGYTF	TGTGCCAGCAGCTTGGACAGGGATAACTATGGCTACACCTTC
TRBJ2-7	.	.	TRBV29-1	15	CSALFVSGLSYEQYF	TGCAGCGCGTTATTTGTGTCGGGACTCTCCTACGAGCAGTACTTC
TRBJ2-1	.	.	TRBV19	13	CASKRPAGDEQFF	TGTGCCAGTAAAAGACCCGCGGGCGATGAGCAGTTCTTC
TRBJ2-1	TRBD2	few	TRBV18	16	CASSPAGGSSYNEQFF	TGTGCCAGCTCACCGGCCGGGGGGAGCTCCTACAATGAGCAGTTCTTC
TRBJ2-5	TRBD2	.	TRBV19	14	CASSSTSGDKTQYF	TGTGCCAGTAGTTCCACTAGCGGGGACAAGACCCAGTACTTC
TRBJ2-1	TRBD1	.	TRBV6-1	15	CASSDRRQGDNEQFF	TGTGCCAGCAGTGACCGGAGACAGGGGGACAATGAGCAGTTCTTC
TRBJ2-2	.	once	TRBV10-3	12	CATTGNTGELFF	TGTGCCACTACAGGGAACACCGGGGAGCTGTTTTTT
TRBJ1-1	.	.	TRBV19	15	CASSISGRGLTEAFF	TGTGCCAGTAGTATTAGCGGTCGGGGCCTCACTGAAGCTTTCTTT
TRBJ1-1	.	.	TRBV12-3/TRBV12-4	12	CASSLSDTEAFF	TGTGCCAGCAGCCTCAGTGACACTGAAGCTTTCTTT
TRBJ1-4	.	.	TRBV7-9	16	CASSFEAGLRGEKLFF	TGTGCCAGCAGCTTCGAAGCGGGCCTTAGGGGTGAAAAACTGTTTTTT
TRBJ2-3	TRBD2	once	TRBV15	14	CATRLAGLADTQYF	TGTGCCACCAGACTAGCGGGGTTGGCAGATACGCAGTATTTT
TRBJ2-2	TRBD1	.	TRBV4-1	17	CASSQEQGAMNTGELFF	TGCGCCAGCAGCCAAGAGCAGGGGGCGATGAACACCGGGGAGCTGTTTTTT
TRBJ1-3	TRBD1	.	TRBV9	15	CASSVTGVDGNTIYF	TGTGCCAGCAGCGTCACAGGGGTTGATGGAAACACCATATATTTT
TRBJ2-1	.	.	TRBV20-1	10	CSALSNEQFF	TGCAGTGCTTTGAGCAATGAGCAGTTCTTC
TRBJ1-3	.	.	TRBV19	14	CASIMGVSGNTIYF	TGTGCCAGTATCATGGGAGTCTCTGGAAACACCATATATTTT
TRBJ1-1	.	once	TRBV10-2	11	CASSETGEAFF	TGCGCCAGCAGTGAAACAGGTGAAGCTTTCTTT
TRBJ1-1	.	.	TRBV6-5	14	CASSSQTINTEAFF	TGTGCCAGCAGTTCGCAGACAATAAACACTGAAGCTTTCTTT
TRBJ2-7	TRBD1	.	TRBV28	14	CASSPRTGLYEQYF	TGTGCCAGCAGCCCTCGGACAGGGCTCTACGAGCAGTACTTC
TRBJ1-5	TRBD1	.	TRBV6-5	14	CASRGQGLNQPQHF	TGTGCCAGCAGAGGACAGGGGTTAAATCAGCCCCAGCATTTT
TRBJ1-5	.	.	TRBV19	12	CASGAGYQPQHF	TGTGCCAGTGGAGCCGGATATCAGCCCCAGCATTTT
TRBJ2-7	TRBD1	.	TRBV2	12	CASGQDVYEQYF	TGTGCCAGCGGACAGGATGTCTACGAGCAGTACTTC
TRBJ1-2	TRBD1	.	TRBV5-4	13	CASSLGDSYGYTF	TGTGCCAGCAGCTTGGGGGACAGCTATGGCTACACCTTC
TRBJ2-5	TRBD1	once	TRBV25-1	16	CASSEYGRGRLETQYF	TGTGCCAGCAGTGAATATGGCAGGGGGAGATTGGAGACCCAGTACTTC
TRBJ2-7	.	.	TRBV10-2	12	CASSGVGDEQYF	TGCGCCAGCAGTGGCGTAGGGGACGAGCAGTACTTC
TRBJ1-4	TRBD1	.	TRBV18	16	CASSHGQGEGNEKLFF	TGTGCCAGCTCACACGGACAGGGAGAGGGTAATGAAAAACTGTTTTTT
TRBJ2-5	TRBD2	many	TRBV2	19	CASRDPGLAGGPLQETQYF	TGTGCCAGCAGGGATCCGGGACTAGCGGGGGGCCCCCTCCAAGAGACCCAGTACTTC
TRBJ1-1	.	.	TRBV7-2	14	CASSPSGGAAEAFF	TGTGCCAGCAGCCCCTCCGGGGGAGCGGCTGAAGCTTTCTTT
TRBJ1-2	.	.	TRBV30	13	CAWSAGARYGYTF	TGTGCCTGGAGTGCAGGGGCCCGCTATGGCTACACCTTC
TRBJ2-3	TRBD2	.	TRBV11-3	16	CASSLGTSGSTDTQYF	TGTGCCAGCAGCTTAGGGACTAGCGGTTCAACAGATACGCAGTATTTT
TRBJ2-2	TRBD2	.	TRBV7-8	20	CASSSHLLPSGGDHTGELFF	TGTGCCAGCAGCTCCCATTTGTTACCTAGCGGGGGGGATCACACCGGGGAGCTGTTTTTT
TRBJ2-1	.	.	TRBV29-1	17	CSVPGGTGQSSYNEQFF	TGCAGCGTGCCGGGGGGGACGGGACAGAGCTCCTACAATGAGCAGTTCTTC
TRBJ2-7	TRBD2	.	TRBV4-2	17	CASSHPAGGTNRGEQYF	TGTGCCAGCAGCCACCCGGCGGGGGGCACCAACCGGGGCGAGCAGTACTTC
TRBJ1-2	.	.	TRBV24-1	16	CATSDSRDRRRYGYTF	TGTGCCACCAGTGACTCCCGGGATAGACGGCGGTATGGCTACACCTTC
TRBJ2-3	TRBD1	.	TRBV2	16	CASSVLAGGGTDTQYF	TGTGCCAGCAGTGTATTGGCAGGGGGTGGCACAGATACGCAGTATTTT
TRBJ1-2	.	.	TRBV5-4	14	CASGQGPANYGYTF	TGTGCCAGCGGCCAGGGGCCGGCTAACTATGGCTACACCTTC
TRBJ2-2	.	.	TRBV12-3/TRBV12-4	13	CASSTISEAELFF	TGTGCCAGCAGCACGATTTCGGAGGCGGAGCTGTTTTTT
TRBJ1-2	TRBD1	.	TRBV4-1	15	CASSQGEDRGYGYTF	TGCGCCAGCAGCCAAGGGGAGGACAGGGGTTATGGCTACACCTTC
TRBJ1-5	.	.	TRBV19	13	CASSMGTNQPQHF	TGTGCCAGTAGTATGGGGACTAATCAGCCCCAGCATTTT